Listed below are T cell receptor beta chains from one sample, sequenced in a study of radiotherapy plus CTLA-4 blockade in lung cancer. The data were produced by immunoSEQ multiplex PCR, yet TCRdb's version contains in-frame clones alone and is incomplete. The data hold about 80,000 clones, with roughly 80% observed a single time. This sample comprised peripheral blood, obtained from a patient treated with radiotherapy plus ipilimumab. The origin of the receptors is a human donor with non-small cell lung cancer who had stable disease on radiotherapy plus ipilimumab. Both conserved end residues are part of each CDR3. A D gene is named only where the DNA matches it firmly.

D | J | V | CDR3
. | TRBJ2-3 | TRBV28 | CASSLGGTDTQYF
TRBD2 | TRBJ2-1 | TRBV5-4 | CASTPGGSGSYNEQFF
TRBD2 | TRBJ2-1 | TRBV7-3 | CASSSKGLGSYNEQFF
TRBD1 | TRBJ2-7 | TRBV5-1 | CASSPLTGDEQYF
TRBD1 | TRBJ2-2 | TRBV30 | CAWSVLGTVGGELFF
. | TRBJ1-5 | TRBV29-1 | CSVRDLGQPQHF
TRBD1 | TRBJ1-1 | TRBV6-5 | CASSETGGFTEAFF
. | TRBJ2-5 | TRBV5-8 | CASSGGQSGWKTQYF
TRBD1 | TRBJ1-4 | TRBV10-3 | CAIRDGTGGHEKLFF
. | TRBJ1-2 | TRBV7-9 | CASSLVQVDGYTF
. | TRBJ1-2 | TRBV21-1 | CASSYQGARCVSYGYTF
. | TRBJ2-7 | TRBV2 | CASQRDIPYEQYF
. | TRBJ1-2 | TRBV19 | CASSMGTARSTF
. | TRBJ1-5 | TRBV2 | CASSVSGGANQPQHF
. | TRBJ1-3 | TRBV5-8 | CASSLLQGRDTIYF
TRBD1 | TRBJ2-7 | TRBV14 | CASSQEDRPWAQYF
. | TRBJ2-2 | TRBV19 | CASSIITGELFF